A selection of T cell receptor beta chains follows, all from one sample in a study of blood T cell repertoires in COVID-19. Sequencing used immunoSEQ multiplex PCR; TCRdb keeps in-frame clones, though not all of them. The sample has approximately 350,000 clones; about 87% are singletons. The specimen was peripheral blood. Receptors originate from a woman between 45 and 60 years old with COVID-19, enrolled during active disease. The CDR3 runs from the conserved cysteine through the conserved F or W. The D gene is left open where the match is weak. Clone size is shown for a subset of rows, as once, few, many or a class of expanded clone.

.	TRBD2	TRBJ2-2	TRBV7-2	TGTGCCAGCAGCTTACCCCCTACTAGCGGGACTACCGGGGAGCTGTTTTTT	CASSLPPTSGTTGELFF
.	TRBD1	TRBJ2-7	TRBV3-1/TRBV3-2	TGTGCCAGCAGCCCACGCCGGGACAGGGGGCGAGACGAGCAGTACTTC	CASSPRRDRGRDEQYF
.	TRBD1	TRBJ1-2	TRBV24-1	TGTGCCACCAGTGATTCGACAGGGCGACTCACCTTC	CATSDSTGRLTF
.	TRBD2	TRBJ2-5	TRBV7-3	TGTGCCAGCAGCTTTGGACTAGCGGGGTCTCAAGAGACCCAGTACTTC	CASSFGLAGSQETQYF
few	.	TRBJ1-5	TRBV28	TGTGCCAGCAGCCCCCAGCGGGGTAGAAGCAATCAGCCCCAGCATTTT	CASSPQRGRSNQPQHF
.	.	TRBJ2-1	TRBV7-2	TGTGCCAGCAGCCCTTACCCGGGAGCTCAATGGGGTGAGCAGTTCTTC	CASSPYPGAQWGEQFF
once	.	TRBJ1-1	TRBV6-5	TGTGCCAGCACCCGCGGTTTGAACACTGAAGCTTTCTTT	CASTRGLNTEAFF
.	.	TRBJ1-4	TRBV5-4	TGTGCCAGCAGCTTGGGCAGGGTGGGTGAAAAACTGTTTTTT	CASSLGRVGEKLFF
.	.	TRBJ2-7	TRBV5-6	TGTGCCAGCAGCTTGTTATCCAGGGCGGACGAGCAGTACTTC	CASSLLSRADEQYF
.	.	TRBJ1-2	TRBV3-1/TRBV3-2	TGTGCCAGCAGCCAACTCAAGGGGAACTATGGCTACACCTTC	CASSQLKGNYGYTF
.	.	TRBJ2-7	TRBV30	TGTGCCTGGACTACGGGAACCTACTACGAGCAGTACTTC	CAWTTGTYYEQYF
.	.	TRBJ1-1	TRBV9	TGTGCCAGCAGCGTAGTCGAAGGGGCTGAAGCTTTCTTT	CASSVVEGAEAFF
.	TRBD2	TRBJ2-5	TRBV5-5	TGTGCCAGCAGCGTTTCTAGCGGGAGGGGTGAGACCCAGTACTTC	CASSVSSGRGETQYF
.	.	TRBJ2-3	TRBV2	TGTGCCGGCAACAGGAGGGTCACAGATACGCAGTATTTT	CAGNRRVTDTQYF
.	TRBD2	TRBJ2-5	TRBV3-1/TRBV3-2	TGTGCCAGCAGCCAAGGGCAGTCGGGCGGCGGGAGGGGAGAGACCCAGTACTTC	CASSQGQSGGGRGETQYF
.	TRBD1	TRBJ2-1	TRBV24-1	TGTGCCACCAGTGATAGTAGACAGGGTATAGAGCAGTTCTTC	CATSDSRQGIEQFF
.	.	TRBJ2-3	TRBV7-9	TGTGCCAGCAGCAAAAAAGGGGCAGATACGCAGTATTTT	CASSKKGADTQYF
.	TRBD1	TRBJ1-1	TRBV9	TGTGCCAGCAGCGTAGTGGGACAGGGACGTGAAGCTTTCTTT	CASSVVGQGREAFF
.	TRBD1	TRBJ2-2	TRBV5-1	TGCGCCAGCAGCCCAGCCCGGAGGACAGGGGGAGTTGGGGAGCTGTTTTTT	CASSPARRTGGVGELFF
.	TRBD2	TRBJ2-7	TRBV7-9	TGTGCCAGCAGTTACGGGACTAGCGTCGAGCAGTACTTC	CASSYGTSVEQYF
.	TRBD1	TRBJ1-2	TRBV19	TGTGCCAGTAGAGATACAGGGGCAAGCGGCTACACCTTC	CASRDTGASGYTF
.	.	TRBJ2-3	TRBV9	TGTGCCAGCAGCGTAGGTATGGGGGGTTTCACAGATACGCAGTATTTT	CASSVGMGGFTDTQYF
.	TRBD2	TRBJ2-3	TRBV2	TGTGCCAGCAGCGATCCGGTGGTAGCGGGAGGGCCGGATACGCAGTATTTT	CASSDPVVAGGPDTQYF
.	.	TRBJ1-6	TRBV18	TGTGCCAGCTCACCACTACAGGGTACTTCACCCCTCCACTTT	CASSPLQGTSPLHF
.	.	TRBJ1-4	TRBV24-1	TGTGCCACCAGTGATCCGGGGAGTACGGGTGAAAAACTGTTTTTT	CATSDPGSTGEKLFF
.	.	TRBJ2-7	TRBV19	TGTGCCAGTAGTAAACAGGGCAGCCACGAGCAGTACTTC	CASSKQGSHEQYF
.	TRBD1	TRBJ2-7	TRBV6-5	TGTGCCAGCCGCAGGGGGTTATCCTACGAGCAGTACTTC	CASRRGLSYEQYF
few	TRBD1	TRBJ1-4	TRBV5-5	TGTGCCAGCATGCCGGGACAGAGTAATGAAAAACTGTTTTTT	CASMPGQSNEKLFF
.	.	TRBJ2-7	TRBV7-9	TGTGCCAGCAGCCTCGAGTTGTACGAGCAGTACTTC	CASSLELYEQYF
.	.	TRBJ2-7	TRBV5-1	TGCGCCAGCAGCTTGGGACTTCACTACGAGCAGTACTTC	CASSLGLHYEQYF
once	.	TRBJ2-7	TRBV24-1	TGTGCCACCGGTATGGGGGGGGCTGGAGAGCAGTACTTC	CATGMGGAGEQYF
.	TRBD2	TRBJ2-7	TRBV7-9	TGTGCCAGCAGGTTTAGCGGGAGAGGGTACGAGCAGTACTTC	CASRFSGRGYEQYF
.	.	TRBJ1-2	TRBV3-1/TRBV3-2	TGTGCCAGCAGTCCACCCAAACGACACGCGGGCTACACCTTC	CASSPPKRHAGYTF
.	TRBD2	TRBJ2-1	TRBV2	TGTGCCAGCACCGTTGGACTAGCCCCCAATGAGCAGTTCTTC	CASTVGLAPNEQFF
.	TRBD2	TRBJ2-1	TRBV6-2/TRBV6-3	TGTGCCAGCAGCCGGACTAGCGGGAGGAGCTCCTACAATGAGCAGTTCTTC	CASSRTSGRSSYNEQFF
.	.	TRBJ2-1	TRBV5-1	TGCGCCAGCAGCTTGGGTTCTCTCCGGTTAAGTGAGCAGTTCTTC	CASSLGSLRLSEQFF
.	.	TRBJ2-5	TRBV18	TGTGCCAGCTCACAGGGGCAGAAAGAGACCCAGTACTTC	CASSQGQKETQYF
.	TRBD2	TRBJ2-1	TRBV5-4	TGTGCCAGCAGCTTACCCGGGACTAGCCCCAATGAGCAGTTCTTC	CASSLPGTSPNEQFF
once	.	TRBJ1-1	TRBV29-1	TGCAGCGTTGTACTAGTGCGGAGGGAGTTT	CSVVLVRREF
.	.	TRBJ1-2	TRBV20-1	TGCAGTGCAAAAACAGGCTATGGCTACACCTTC	CSAKTGYGYTF
.	.	TRBJ2-5	TRBV7-2	TGTGCCAGCAGCTTTTGGACACCAATTTCCAAGACCCAGTACTTC	CASSFWTPISKTQYF
once	.	TRBJ2-3	TRBV24-1	TGTGCCAGCAGGGATCCTAGCACAGATACGCAGTATTTT	CASRDPSTDTQYF
.	TRBD1	TRBJ1-5	TRBV20-1	TGCAGTGCTAGTCCCGGACAGGGAAGCAATCAGCCCCAGCATTTT	CSASPGQGSNQPQHF
.	.	TRBJ2-7	TRBV5-1	TGCGCCAGCAGGATTAGCGGAACCAGCTCCTACGAGCAGTACTTC	CASRISGTSSYEQYF
.	TRBD2	TRBJ2-7	TRBV19	TGTGCCAGTAGCCACAGCGGGACGACCCCCTACGAGCAGTACTTC	CASSHSGTTPYEQYF
.	TRBD1	TRBJ2-2	TRBV3-1/TRBV3-2	TGTGCCAGCAGCCCGAGACAGGGGAACACCGGGGAGCTGTTTTTT	CASSPRQGNTGELFF
.	.	TRBJ1-2	TRBV5-1	TGCGCCAGCAGCTTAGGAGGGAACTATGGCTACACCTTC	CASSLGGNYGYTF
.	.	TRBJ2-7	TRBV7-2	TGTGCCAGCAGCTTAGGAGGCGGCTACGAGCAGTACTTC	CASSLGGGYEQYF
once	.	TRBJ1-3	TRBV5-1	TGCGCCAGCAGCTTATATCTACAGAGCTCTGGAAACACCATATATTTT	CASSLYLQSSGNTIYF
.	.	TRBJ2-2	TRBV7-8	TGTGCCAGCAGCTTAGGGCTAGTCTGGGTCACGACCGGGGAGCTGTTTTTT	CASSLGLVWVTTGELFF
once	.	TRBJ2-2	TRBV21-1	TGTGCCAGCATAATAAAACAGGGGAACACCGGGGAGCTGTTTTTT	CASIIKQGNTGELFF
.	TRBD2	TRBJ2-7	TRBV18	TGTGCCAGCTCACCACTGACTAGCGGGAACTACGAGCAGTACTTC	CASSPLTSGNYEQYF
.	TRBD2	TRBJ2-5	TRBV12-5	TGTGCTAGTGGCCCCTCTTTAGCGGGAGAGGAGACCCAGTACTTC	CASGPSLAGEETQYF
.	.	TRBJ2-1	TRBV25-1	TGTGCCAGCAGTGAGGACTTGCTCGGCCTGAGGGAGCAGTTCTTC	CASSEDLLGLREQFF
once	TRBD1	TRBJ2-3	TRBV16	TGTGCCAGCAGCCATTCCGGACAGGGCACAGATACGCAGTATTTT	CASSHSGQGTDTQYF